A selection of T cell receptor beta chains follows, all from one sample in a study of T cells in Graves' hyperthyroidism and ophthalmopathy. In TCRdb, the multiplex PCR reads were re-called with MiXCR into one record per CDR3 protein. The sample holds some 570,000 distinct CDR3 sequences, roughly 18% seen once. The sample taken for sequencing was blood. The origin of the receptors is a woman aged 18-29 years with Graves' ophthalmopathy. CDR3s include the opening cysteine and the closing phenylalanine or tryptophan. D genes are given only for firm matches. Clone size is stated in some rows and not others, as once, few, many or a class when expanded.

d_call: TRBD2; j_call: TRBJ2-1; v_call: TRBV6-2/TRBV6-3; clone_size: -; cdr3_aa: CASSWIWTSGDNEQFF; cdr3_nt: TGTGCCAGCAGTTGGATATGGACTAGCGGAGACAATGAGCAGTTCTTC
d_call: -; j_call: TRBJ1-3; v_call: TRBV13; clone_size: few; cdr3_aa: CASSLGTGIAGNTIYF; cdr3_nt: TGTGCCAGCAGCTTAGGAACAGGTATTGCTGGAAACACCATATATTTT
d_call: -; j_call: TRBJ2-4; v_call: TRBV7-9; clone_size: -; cdr3_aa: CASSPAELLAKNIQYF; cdr3_nt: TGTGCCAGCAGCCCCGCCGAGTTGTTAGCCAAAAACATTCAGTACTTC
d_call: -; j_call: TRBJ1-1; v_call: TRBV6-1; clone_size: many; cdr3_aa: CASTGAIWSTTEAFF; cdr3_nt: TGTGCCAGCACGGGCGCAATATGGTCGACCACTGAAGCTTTCTTT
d_call: -; j_call: TRBJ1-6; v_call: TRBV30; clone_size: many; cdr3_aa: CAWSGQVAYNSPLHF; cdr3_nt: TGTGCCTGGAGCGGGCAGGTTGCCTATAATTCACCCCTCCACTTT
d_call: -; j_call: TRBJ2-5; v_call: TRBV3-1; clone_size: many; cdr3_aa: CASSQDNRGGETQYF; cdr3_nt: TGTGCCAGCAGCCAAGACAACAGGGGAGGAGAGACCCAGTACTTC
d_call: TRBD2; j_call: TRBJ2-7; v_call: TRBV7-2; clone_size: many; cdr3_aa: CASSITSGNYEQYF; cdr3_nt: TGTGCCAGCAGCATAACTAGCGGGAATTACGAGCAGTACTTC
d_call: TRBD2; j_call: TRBJ2-1; v_call: TRBV20-1; clone_size: -; cdr3_aa: CSAHSRLAIGEQFF; cdr3_nt: TGCAGTGCCCACTCCCGACTAGCGATCGGTGAGCAGTTCTTC
d_call: -; j_call: TRBJ1-2; v_call: TRBV7-2; clone_size: many; cdr3_aa: CASSLEESNGYTF; cdr3_nt: TGTGCCAGCAGCTTAGAAGAGTCCAATGGCTACACCTTC
d_call: -; j_call: TRBJ2-7; v_call: TRBV10-3; clone_size: -; cdr3_aa: CAISELWGAEIEQYF; cdr3_nt: TGTGCCATCAGTGAGTTGTGGGGGGCCGAGATCGAGCAGTACTTC
d_call: -; j_call: TRBJ1-2; v_call: TRBV27; clone_size: many; cdr3_aa: CASSLRGSYYGYTF; cdr3_nt: TGTGCCAGCAGTTTACGCGGCAGCTACTATGGCTACACCTTC
d_call: -; j_call: TRBJ1-5; v_call: TRBV4-1; clone_size: -; cdr3_aa: CASSQPGDQPQHF; cdr3_nt: TGCGCCAGCAGCCAACCGGGCGATCAGCCCCAGCATTTT
d_call: -; j_call: TRBJ1-3; v_call: TRBV6-1; clone_size: -; cdr3_aa: CASSPEYSGNTIYF; cdr3_nt: TGTGCCAGCAGCCCCGAGTACTCTGGAAACACCATATATTTT
d_call: TRBD2; j_call: TRBJ2-1; v_call: TRBV7-3; clone_size: many; cdr3_aa: CASSPSSGAYSYNEQFF; cdr3_nt: TGTGCCAGCAGCCCTAGTAGCGGGGCCTACTCCTACAATGAGCAGTTCTTC
d_call: -; j_call: TRBJ2-3; v_call: TRBV29-1; clone_size: few; cdr3_aa: CSVPLTDTQYF; cdr3_nt: TGCAGCGTTCCTCTGACAGATACGCAGTATTTT
d_call: -; j_call: TRBJ2-5; v_call: TRBV5-4; clone_size: -; cdr3_aa: CASSQWRGQETQYF; cdr3_nt: TGTGCCAGCAGCCAGTGGAGGGGGCAAGAGACCCAGTACTTC
d_call: TRBD1; j_call: TRBJ1-1; v_call: TRBV30; clone_size: many; cdr3_aa: CAWSATGGTEAFF; cdr3_nt: TGTGCCTGGAGTGCGACAGGGGGCACTGAAGCTTTCTTT
d_call: -; j_call: TRBJ2-7; v_call: TRBV5-1; clone_size: many; cdr3_aa: CASSLRGTSSYEQYF; cdr3_nt: TGCGCCAGCAGCCTTCGGGGGACGAGCTCCTACGAGCAGTACTTC